The sequence of this T cell receptor beta chain was determined in a study of shared clonotypes between healthy human individuals. Study-level background: The donor group consisted of two women and three men, aged 18 to 49.

As regards this clone: The antigen is unknown.

V was shortened by 4 bases and J by 6 bases, with 9 bases between the two germline ends. The length of the CDR3 is 11 residues. The germline gives CDR1 GTSNPN, CDR2 SVGIG (reference sequence). As defined, naive CD8 cells were CD45RO-negative and positively selected for CCR7, with terminally differentiated effector memory CD45RA+ cells excluded. Method: immunoSEQ multiplex PCR; TCRdb's copy keeps in-frame clones and lacks some. The data contain nearly 2 million clones, about 95% of them singletons. Whole-study results and caveats: Represented diversity (both genetic and exposure-history) was limited by the small number of donors. Naive subsets, compared against memory subsets, generally had larger estimated richness values.

This clonotype was obtained from a man younger than 30 in good health. The rearrangement links TRBV30 to TRBJ1-1; D is possibly TRBD1 (5 bases). Sequencing was done on a sample of naive CD8+ T cells sorted from blood. The CDR3 region is CAWTGGAEAFF. The DNA for the CDR3 is TGTGCCTGGACGGGGGGGGCTGAAGCTTTCTTT.